The 2 T cell receptor beta chains in this list originate from one sample, sequenced in a study of blood T cell repertoires in COVID-19. This table comes from immunoSEQ multiplex PCR, and its TCRdb copy is limited to in-frame clones, with some not included. This sample has roughly 120,000 clones, with around three quarters found just once. Input material: peripheral blood. The receptors here all came from a woman of 80 years or more with acute or convalescent COVID-19.

This chain connects TRBV4-3 to TRBJ2-1; D possibly corresponds to TRBD2 (6 bases). Trimming took 6 bases from V and 7 from J, leaving 13 bases between them. The CDR3 consists of 13 residues. The germline gives CDR1 LGHNA, CDR2 YSLEER. CDR3 nucleotides: TGCGCCAGCAGGCAGGCGGGGATGAATGAGCAGTTCTTC. The encoded protein is CASRQAGMNEQFF.

The chain employs TRBV5-6 and TRBJ2-3, with D hard to call. V was cut by 0 bases and J by 3 bases, with 5 bases left in between. This CDR3 has 13 residues. CDR1 is SGHDT, CDR2 YYEEEE, per germline. The CDR3: CASSLAQTDTQYF. CDR3 in DNA: TGTGCCAGCAGCTTGGCCCAGACAGATACGCAGTATTTT.